Listed below are T cell receptor beta chains from one sample, sequenced in a study of identical twins. MiXCR, run by TCRdb on the 5' RACE reads, gives a single entry per CDR3 protein. This sample has about 1.7 million distinct CDR3 sequences, with roughly 35% found just once. Sample: cord blood. The receptors here all came from a newborn girl in good health. CDR3s include the opening cysteine and the closing phenylalanine or tryptophan. Each record gives: CDR3 protein, CDR3 DNA, V gene, D gene, clone size, J gene. The D gene is left open where the match is weak. Clone size is stated in some rows and not others, as once, few, many or a class when expanded.

CSARVGAGNTYEQYF TGCAGTGCTAGGGTTGGAGCGGGAAACACCTACGAGCAGTACTTC TRBV20-1 TRBD2 NA TRBJ2-7
CAISEGTSISETQYF TGTGCCATCAGTGAGGGGACTAGTATCTCGGAGACCCAGTACTTC TRBV10-3 TRBD2 many TRBJ2-5
CASSYLGRGGDTQYF TGTGCCAGCAGTTACCTCGGGAGGGGAGGAGATACGCAGTATTTT TRBV6-6 TRBD2 NA TRBJ2-3
CASSVGREVEQYF TGTGCCAGCAGCGTAGGGCGGGAAGTTGAGCAGTACTTC TRBV9 NA NA TRBJ2-7
CASSLVAGGDFYEQYF TGTGCCAGCAGTTTAGTAGCGGGAGGCGACTTTTACGAGCAGTACTTC TRBV12-3/TRBV12-4 TRBD2 few TRBJ2-7
CSAIQGQPTNEKLFF TGCAGTGCTATACAGGGCCAACCAACTAATGAAAAACTGTTTTTT TRBV20-1 NA once TRBJ1-4
CASLREKLFF TGTGCCAGCCTTCGGGAAAAACTGTTTTTT TRBV28 NA NA TRBJ1-4
CASSPSGGITDTQYF TGTGCCAGCAGTCCCTCAGGGGGCATCACAGATACGCAGTATTTT TRBV12-3/TRBV12-4 TRBD1 few TRBJ2-3
CAGSLAPYTDTQYF TGCGCCGGCAGCTTGGCGCCGTACACAGATACGCAGTATTTT TRBV5-1 NA NA TRBJ2-3
CSARGGRSGEKLFF TGCAGTGCTAGAGGTGGGAGGAGCGGTGAAAAACTGTTTTTT TRBV20-1 NA many TRBJ1-4
CAISQGALRADTQYF TGTGCCATCTCACAGGGGGCCCTTCGGGCAGATACGCAGTATTTT TRBV2 TRBD1 NA TRBJ2-3
CASSELKADRYSYGYTF TGTGCCAGCAGCGAATTAAAGGCGGACAGGTACTCTTATGGCTACACCTTC TRBV9 TRBD1 NA TRBJ1-2
CASSSLALRMTQYF TGTGCCAGCAGTTCGCTAGCCCTTCGTATGACCCAGTACTTC TRBV12-3/TRBV12-4 NA NA TRBJ2-5
CASSQVWTGGYEQYF TGCGCCAGCAGCCAAGTTTGGACAGGGGGCTACGAGCAGTACTTC TRBV4-1 TRBD1 few TRBJ2-7
CASSRLASGANVLTF TGTGCCAGCTCACGACTGGCCTCTGGGGCCAACGTCCTGACTTTC TRBV18 NA NA TRBJ2-6
CASSLIRGREETQYF TGTGCCAGCAGCTTAATAAGGGGCAGGGAAGAGACCCAGTACTTC TRBV11-2 NA NA TRBJ2-5
CASSFPGRRSTDTQYF TGCGCCAGCAGCTTCCCGGGGAGGAGAAGTACAGATACGCAGTATTTT TRBV5-1 NA NA TRBJ2-3
CASRGTGRVEAFF TGTGCCAGCAGGGGGACAGGCCGGGTTGAAGCTTTCTTT TRBV12-3/TRBV12-4 TRBD1 few TRBJ1-1
CASSWSAPSNEQFF TGTGCCAGCTCCTGGAGCGCGCCCTCTAATGAGCAGTTCTTC TRBV2 NA few TRBJ2-1
CASSFTGQVNQPQHF TGTGCCAGCAGCTTCACCGGACAGGTCAATCAGCCCCAGCATTTT TRBV7-2 TRBD1 NA TRBJ1-5
CASSPNQAGTSYEQYF TGTGCCAGCTCACCAAATCAGGCAGGGACCTCCTACGAGCAGTACTTC TRBV18 NA NA TRBJ2-7
CASSLQSIGQPQHF TGTGCCAGCAGCCTTCAGAGTATCGGTCAGCCCCAGCATTTT TRBV4-2 NA NA TRBJ1-5
CTSSPDRVRYGYTF TGTACCAGCTCACCGGACAGGGTGCGGTATGGCTACACCTTC TRBV28 TRBD1 NA TRBJ1-2
CASNRPQDSYEQYF TGTGCCAGCAACCGACCCCAAGACAGCTACGAGCAGTACTTC TRBV28 NA few TRBJ2-7
CASSDGGSPPFGANVLTF TGTGCCAGCAGTGATGGGGGGAGCCCACCTTTTGGGGCCAACGTCCTGACTTTC TRBV2 NA NA TRBJ2-6
CASSSHRVYNEQFF TGTGCCAGCAGCTCCCACCGGGTCTACAATGAGCAGTTCTTC TRBV11-2 NA NA TRBJ2-1
CASSLDKGEQFF TGTGCCAGCAGTTTAGATAAGGGTGAGCAGTTCTTC TRBV12-3/TRBV12-4 NA few TRBJ2-1
CSAGGRTYEQYF TGCAGTGCGGGCGGGAGGACATACGAGCAGTACTTC TRBV20-1 TRBD2 few TRBJ2-7
CASSPGMSGYGYTF TGTGCCAGCAGCCCCGGGATGAGCGGGTATGGCTACACCTTC TRBV6-5 NA NA TRBJ1-2
CASSARDPYIYNEQYF TGTGCCAGCAGCGCCCGGGACCCCTATATCTACAATGAGCAGTACTTC TRBV9 NA few TRBJ2-7
CAYLAGYWDYGYTF TGTGCCTACCTAGCAGGGTATTGGGACTATGGCTACACCTTC TRBV30 NA NA TRBJ1-2
CASSFRRGLYNSPLHF TGTGCCAGCAGTTTCCGCAGGGGGCTTTATAATTCACCCCTCCACTTT TRBV28 TRBD1 few TRBJ1-6
CASRGGGANVLTF TGTGCCAGCAGGGGCGGGGGGGCCAACGTCCTGACTTTC TRBV14 NA NA TRBJ2-6
CASSIPSGMSYNEQFF TGTGCCAGCAGTATTCCTAGCGGGATGTCCTACAATGAGCAGTTCTTC TRBV25-1 TRBD2 NA TRBJ2-1
CASAETQYF TGTGCCAGCGCAGAGACCCAGTACTTC TRBV6-1 NA NA TRBJ2-5
CASSFGSGIYNEQYF TGCGCCAGCAGCTTCGGTAGCGGTATCTACAATGAGCAGTACTTC TRBV5-1 NA NA TRBJ2-7
CSVEDEFYEQYF TGCAGCGTTGAAGATGAATTCTACGAGCAGTACTTC TRBV29-1 NA many TRBJ2-7